These 12 T cell receptor beta chains came from one sample sequenced in a study of regulatory T cells in long-lasting Graves disease. Investigators prepared the TCR beta libraries by applying iRepertoire HTBI primers and Arm-PCR of CDR3 regions. In TCRdb, the multiplex PCR reads were re-called with MiXCR into one record per CDR3 protein. The table records under 300,000 distinct CDR3 sequences, around 20% of them present only once. Regarding time point: newly diagnosed GD, antithyroid drugs for less than 3 months. Isolated PBMC RNA provided the starting material for the TCR library. Specimen: peripheral blood mononuclear cells (PBMCs), collected at new diagnosis, from a patient treated with antithyroid drugs. The receptors stem from a female donor with Graves disease.

The chain has TRBV11-2 and TRBJ2-3; 11 positions match TRBD1. Per the germline V gene, CDR1 is SGHAT and CDR2 is FQNNGV. There are 15 residues in the CDR3. With V trimmed by 4 bases and J by 4 bases, 4 bases remained unmatched. The CDR3 region has the DNA TGTGCCAGCAGCTGGGGACAGGGGGTTTCAGATACGCAGTATTTT. Its translation: CASSWGQGVSDTQYF.

As regards this clonotype: With only one base between it and a far larger clone, this is likely a read error. The V and J genes are TRBV2 and TRBJ2-5; D may be TRBD1 (6 bases). The J call may be in error: the DNA end matches TRBJ2-7 better. CDR1 is SNHLY, CDR2 FYNNEI, per germline. This CDR3 is built from 14 residues. The CDR3 DNA sequence: TGTGCCGGCAGTAAATTGGACAGCTCCTACGAGCAGTACTTC. Encoded protein: CAGSKLDSSYEQYF.

This clonotype occurred a few times. A single base separates this from a much larger clone, so it may be a read error. The chain has TRBV19 and TRBJ2-3; D is undetermined. The CDR3 length is 13 residues. CDR1 is LNHDA, CDR2 SQIVND, per germline (reference sequence). This CDR3 is CASSWQRTATQYF. The CDR3 bases are TGTGCCAGTAGTTGGCAGCGCACAGCTACGCAGTATTTT.

This clonotype was seen at least ten times. The rearrangement joins TRBV7-6 to TRBJ2-2, with 9 bases that match TRBD2. CDR3 size: 18 residues. Germline V CDR1 and CDR2: SGHVS, FNYEAQ. Germline trimming cut 1 base from V and 0 bases from J; bases unmatched to any gene: 6. The CDR3 nucleotides are TGTGCCAGCAGCTTAGATAGGCCTAGCGGGGCGAACACCGGGGAGCTGTTTTTT. The encoded protein is CASSLDRPSGANTGELFF. Based on the CDR3 plus reference TRBV7-6 and TRBJ2-2, the full variable domain is GAGVSQSPRYKVTKRGQDVALRCDPISGHVSLYWYRQALGQGPEFLTYFNYEAQQDKSGLPNDRFSAERPEGSISTLTIQRTEQRDSAMYRCASSLDRPSGANTGELFFGEGSRLTVL.

The table lists this clonotype with many counts. The chain is built from TRBV3-1 and TRBJ2-1; 9 bases fit TRBD2. The germline V gene encodes CDR1 LGHDT and CDR2 YNNKEL (reference sequence). This CDR3 contains 19 residues. V lost 1 base to trimming and J lost 6 bases; unmatched junction nucleotides: 16. DNA for the CDR3: TGTGCCAGCAGCCAAGGAGGGAGCGGGGGGCCGGTCCGGGGCAATGAGCAGTTCTTC. Its translation: CASSQGGSGGPVRGNEQFF.

This clonotype occurred many times. Germline is not matched at one junction end, which may reflect a read error. The CDR3 loop is CASSLDLRQEHF. In nucleotides, the CDR3 is TGTGCCAGCAGCTTAGATCTACGGCAGGAACACTTC. V usage is TRBV11-2 and J usage is TRBJ2-7, with unresolved D. Germline values: CDR1 SGHAT, CDR2 FQNNGV. The CDR3 has 12 residues.

With respect to this clonotype: With only one base between it and a far larger clone, this is likely a read error. The V gene is TRBV7-2, the J gene TRBJ2-1; no firm D call. V was cut by 5 bases and J by 13 bases, with 18 bases left in between. This CDR3 has 13 residues. Germline V gene data show CDR1 as SGHTA and CDR2 as FQGNSA. CDR3 region: CASSPDRRSAQFF. The CDR3 DNA reads as TGTGCCAGCAGCCCGGACCGGAGATCGGCCCAGTTCTTC.

The sample holds many counts of this clonotype. This chain uses TRBV2 with TRBJ2-3; D perhaps matches TRBD2 (5 bases). Trimming left V 7 bases short and J 5 bases short, with 22 bases between. The CDR3 runs 16 residues. Per the germline V gene, CDR1 is SNHLY and CDR2 is FYNNEI. In nucleotides, the CDR3 is TGTGCCAGCACTCGGACCGGGAATCCGACGCGAGATACGCAGTATTTT. Protein sequence: CASTRTGNPTRDTQYF.

This clonotype was counted many times. V and J are TRBV5-5 and TRBJ2-7; 9 bases are shared with TRBD2. This CDR3 has 15 residues. Trimming took 4 bases from V and 3 from J; bases not matched to a gene: 8. Germline values: CDR1 SGHKS, CDR2 YYEKEE (reference sequence). CDR3 sequence (DNA): TGTGCCAGCAGCGGAGGGCGGGAGGGGTTCTACGAGCAGTACTTC. It encodes CASSGGREGFYEQYF.

This clonotype was seen many times. This chain links TRBV6-1 with TRBJ1-1; TRBD1 is a possible D gene (5 bases). Germline CDR1 reads MNHNS; CDR2 reads SASEGT. Trimming cost V 7 bases and J 5 bases, with 14 bases left between them. The CDR3 runs to 13 residues. In DNA form, the CDR3 reads TGTGCCAGCAAGCTAGACAGTTCGACTGAAGCTTTCTTT. This sequence encodes CASKLDSSTEAFF.

This chain uses TRBV19 with TRBJ1-2; D call uncertain. V was pared by 4 bases and J by 3 bases, with 6 bases between. Germline V gene data show CDR1 as LNHDA and CDR2 as SQIVND (reference sequence). This CDR3 is built from 12 residues. The CDR3 DNA reads as TGTGCCAGTAGTAAATATGACTATGGCTACACCTTC. Its translation is CASSKYDYGYTF.

This clonotype was detected many times. This chain uses TRBV6-1 with TRBJ2-1, with 10 bases aligning to TRBD2. In germline, CDR1 is MNHNS, CDR2 SASEGT. With V trimmed by 7 bases and J by 9 bases, 9 bases remained unmatched. The CDR3 length is 14 residues. The CDR3 nucleotides read TGTGCCAGCACCATCAGCGGGAGGGCCGGTGAGCAGTTCTTC. Its protein is CASTISGRAGEQFF.